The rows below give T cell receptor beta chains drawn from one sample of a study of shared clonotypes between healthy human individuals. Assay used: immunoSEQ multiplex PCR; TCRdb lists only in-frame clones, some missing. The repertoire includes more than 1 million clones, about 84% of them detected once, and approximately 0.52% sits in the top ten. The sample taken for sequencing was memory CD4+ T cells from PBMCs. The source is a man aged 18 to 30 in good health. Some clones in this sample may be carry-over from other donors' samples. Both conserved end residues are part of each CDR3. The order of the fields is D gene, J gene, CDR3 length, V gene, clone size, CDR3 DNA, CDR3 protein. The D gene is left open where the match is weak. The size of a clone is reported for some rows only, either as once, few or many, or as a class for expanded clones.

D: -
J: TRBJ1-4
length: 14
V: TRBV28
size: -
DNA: TGTGCCAGCAGCCCCGTTGGCTTTAATGAAAAACTGTTTTTT
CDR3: CASSPVGFNEKLFF

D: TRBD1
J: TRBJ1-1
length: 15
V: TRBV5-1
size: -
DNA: TGCGCCAGCAGCGCAGGGGGGACGATGAACACTGAAGCTTTCTTT
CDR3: CASSAGGTMNTEAFF

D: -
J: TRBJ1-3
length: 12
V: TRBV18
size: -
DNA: TGTGCCAGCTCACCTAAGGAAAACACCATATATTTT
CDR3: CASSPKENTIYF

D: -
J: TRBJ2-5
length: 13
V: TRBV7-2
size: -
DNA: TGTGCCAGCAGCTTACAGGTCGGGGAGACCCAGTACTTC
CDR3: CASSLQVGETQYF

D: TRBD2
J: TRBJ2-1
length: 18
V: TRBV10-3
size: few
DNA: TGTGCCATCAGCTCGACTAGCGGGAGGACAAGCTCCTACAATGAGCAGTTCTTC
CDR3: CAISSTSGRTSSYNEQFF

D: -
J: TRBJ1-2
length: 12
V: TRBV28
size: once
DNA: TGTGCCAGCGGGACACAATCTATTGGCTACACCTTC
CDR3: CASGTQSIGYTF

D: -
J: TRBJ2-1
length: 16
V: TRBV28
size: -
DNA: TGTGCCAGCAGTGCTTGGATGGGGACGTTTTACAATGAGCAGTTCTTC
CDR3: CASSAWMGTFYNEQFF

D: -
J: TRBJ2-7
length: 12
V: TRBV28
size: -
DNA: TGTGCCAGCAGTAGGGTAGAGTACGAGCAGTACTTC
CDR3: CASSRVEYEQYF

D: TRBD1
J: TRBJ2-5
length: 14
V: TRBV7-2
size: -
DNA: TGTGCCAGCAGCCAACAGGGGTACCAAGAGACCCAGTACTTC
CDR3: CASSQQGYQETQYF

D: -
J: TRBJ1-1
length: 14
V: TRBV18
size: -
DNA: TGTGCCAGCTCATCGACAGGCCTGAACACTGAAGCTTTCTTT
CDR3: CASSSTGLNTEAFF

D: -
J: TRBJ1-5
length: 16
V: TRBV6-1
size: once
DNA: TGTGCCAGCAGTGATGACTCCCGGGAGGCTAGTCGAGCCCAGCATTTT
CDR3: CASSDDSREASRAQHF

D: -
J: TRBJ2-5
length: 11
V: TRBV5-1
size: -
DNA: TGCGCCAGCATGCTAGAAGAGACCCAGTACTTC
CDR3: CASMLEETQYF